This entry is about one T cell receptor beta chain. Its cognate antigen is unknown. People who had autoimmune disease history or systemic immunosuppression were excluded. These data originate in a study of OX40 agonist ivuxolimab in advanced cancers. Turning to the study itself: Ivuxolimab, which patients received intravenously every 2 weeks, was dosed at 0.01 to 10 mg/kg.

The data were produced by immunoSEQ multiplex PCR, yet TCRdb's version contains in-frame clones alone and is incomplete. The sample lists just under 80,000 clones; 84% were seen once. Study findings and constraints: The 0.1-3.0 mg/kg partial responders had among the lowest clonal expansion. The antigen specificity of the peripheral T cells (those that were expanded) was not determined.

This receptor was obtained from an adult with an advanced solid tumor such as melanoma, head and neck, liver or kidney cancer. The material was CD4+ or CD8+ T cells sorted from blood, obtained in a trial of the OX40 agonist ivuxolimab.

The CDR3 DNA is TGTGCCAGCACCGAACCCCTAGCGGGAAACTACAATGAGCAGTTCTTC. Its protein product is CASTEPLAGNYNEQFF. The V and J genes are TRBV2 and TRBJ2-1; TRBD2 aligns across 9 bases. Per germline, CDR1 SNHLY and CDR2 FYNNEI. V gave up 7 bases and J gave up 3 bases; unmatched junction bases: 10. The CDR3 is 16 amino acids.